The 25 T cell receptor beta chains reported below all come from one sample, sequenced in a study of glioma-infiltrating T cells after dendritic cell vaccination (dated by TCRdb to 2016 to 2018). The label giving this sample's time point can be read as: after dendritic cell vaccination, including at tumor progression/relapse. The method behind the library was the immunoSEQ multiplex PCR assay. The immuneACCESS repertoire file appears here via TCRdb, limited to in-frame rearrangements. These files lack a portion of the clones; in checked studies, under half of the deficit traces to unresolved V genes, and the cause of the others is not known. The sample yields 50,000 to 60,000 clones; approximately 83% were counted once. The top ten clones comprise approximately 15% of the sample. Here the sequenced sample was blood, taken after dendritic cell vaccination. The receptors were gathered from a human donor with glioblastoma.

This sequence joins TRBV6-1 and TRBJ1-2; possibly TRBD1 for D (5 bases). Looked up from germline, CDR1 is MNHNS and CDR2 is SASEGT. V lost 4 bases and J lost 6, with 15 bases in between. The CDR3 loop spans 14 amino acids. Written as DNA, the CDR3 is TGTGCCAGCAGTGGCGGGTCCGCGGGGGATGGCTACACCTTC. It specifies CASSGGSAGDGYTF.

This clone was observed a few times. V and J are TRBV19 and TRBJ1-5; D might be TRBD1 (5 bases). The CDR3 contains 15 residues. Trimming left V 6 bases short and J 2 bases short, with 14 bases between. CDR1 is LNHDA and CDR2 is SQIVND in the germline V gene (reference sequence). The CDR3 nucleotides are TGTGCCAGTAGGGGCGACAGAATCGGCAATCAGCCCCAGCATTTT. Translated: CASRGDRIGNQPQHF.

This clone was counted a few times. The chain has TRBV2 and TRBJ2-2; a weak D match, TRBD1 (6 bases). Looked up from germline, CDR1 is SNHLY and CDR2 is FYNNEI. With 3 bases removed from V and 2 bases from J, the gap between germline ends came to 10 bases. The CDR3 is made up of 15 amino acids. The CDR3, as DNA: TGTGCCAGCAGTGATTGGGGGCTCAACACCGGGGAGCTGTTTTTT. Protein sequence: CASSDWGLNTGELFF.

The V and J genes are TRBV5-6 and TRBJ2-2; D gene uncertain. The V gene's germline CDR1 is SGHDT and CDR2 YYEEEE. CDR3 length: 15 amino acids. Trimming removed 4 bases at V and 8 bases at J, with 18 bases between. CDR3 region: CASSLPGPPPGELFF. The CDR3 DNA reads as TGTGCCAGCAGCCTACCGGGTCCCCCTCCTGGGGAGCTGTTTTTT.

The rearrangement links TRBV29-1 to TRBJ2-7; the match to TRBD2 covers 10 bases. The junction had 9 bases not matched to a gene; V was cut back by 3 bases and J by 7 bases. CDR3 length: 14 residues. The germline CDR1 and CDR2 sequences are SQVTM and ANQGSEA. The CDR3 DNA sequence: TGCAGCGTTGATCCGAGCGGGGGGGCAGTAGAGCAGTACTTC. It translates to CSVDPSGGAVEQYF.

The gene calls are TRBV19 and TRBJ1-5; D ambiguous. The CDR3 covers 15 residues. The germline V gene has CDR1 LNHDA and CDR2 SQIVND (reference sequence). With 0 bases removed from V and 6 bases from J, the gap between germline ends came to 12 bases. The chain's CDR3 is CASSIEGGEGQPQHF. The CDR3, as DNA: TGTGCCAGTAGTATAGAAGGCGGGGAAGGTCAGCCCCAGCATTTT.

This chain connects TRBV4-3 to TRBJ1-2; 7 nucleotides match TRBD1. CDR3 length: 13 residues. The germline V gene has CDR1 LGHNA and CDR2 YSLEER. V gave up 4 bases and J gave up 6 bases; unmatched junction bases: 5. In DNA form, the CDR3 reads TGCGCCAGCAGCCTCTCGACAGGGAATGGCTACACCTTC. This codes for CASSLSTGNGYTF.

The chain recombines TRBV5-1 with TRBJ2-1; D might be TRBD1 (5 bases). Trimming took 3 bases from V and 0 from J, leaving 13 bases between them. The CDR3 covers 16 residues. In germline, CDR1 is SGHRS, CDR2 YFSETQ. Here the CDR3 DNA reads TGCGCCAGCAGCTACTACAGGTTTAGCTCCTACAATGAGCAGTTCTTC. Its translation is CASSYYRFSSYNEQFF.

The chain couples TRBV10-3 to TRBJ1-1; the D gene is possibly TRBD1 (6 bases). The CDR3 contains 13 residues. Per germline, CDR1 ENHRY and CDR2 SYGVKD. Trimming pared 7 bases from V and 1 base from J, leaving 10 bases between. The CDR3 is CAIKTGPNTEAFF. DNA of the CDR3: TGTGCCATCAAGACAGGACCGAACACTGAAGCTTTCTTT.

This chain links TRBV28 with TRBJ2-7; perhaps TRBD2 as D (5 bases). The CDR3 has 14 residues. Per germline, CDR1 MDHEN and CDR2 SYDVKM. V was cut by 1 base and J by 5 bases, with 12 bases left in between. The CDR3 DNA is TGTGCCAGCAGTTTATCCGGGATGGGCGACGAGCAGTACTTC. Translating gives CASSLSGMGDEQYF.

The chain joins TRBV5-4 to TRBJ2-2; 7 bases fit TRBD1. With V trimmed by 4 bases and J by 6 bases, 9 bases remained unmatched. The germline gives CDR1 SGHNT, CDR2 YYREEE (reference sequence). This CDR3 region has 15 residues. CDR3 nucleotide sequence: TGTGCCAGCAGCACTCGGGACAGACCTCCCGGGGAGCTGTTTTTT. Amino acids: CASSTRDRPPGELFF. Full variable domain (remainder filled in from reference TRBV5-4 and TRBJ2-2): ETGVTQSPTHLIKTRGQQVTLRCSSQSGHNTVSWYQQALGQGPQFIFQYYREEENGRGNFPPRFSGLQFPNYSSELNVNALELDDSALYLCASSTRDRPPGELFFGEGSRLTVL.

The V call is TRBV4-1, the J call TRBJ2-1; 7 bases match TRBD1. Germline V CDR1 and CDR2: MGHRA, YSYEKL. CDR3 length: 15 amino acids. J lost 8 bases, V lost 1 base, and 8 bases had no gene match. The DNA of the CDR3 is TGCGCCAGCAGCCAAGGACAGGGAAAATGGGATGAGCAGTTCTTC. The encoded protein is CASSQGQGKWDEQFF.

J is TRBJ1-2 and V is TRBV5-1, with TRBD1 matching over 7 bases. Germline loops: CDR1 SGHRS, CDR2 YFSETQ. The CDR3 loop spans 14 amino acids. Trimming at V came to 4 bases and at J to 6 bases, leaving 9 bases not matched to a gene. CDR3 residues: CASSQGVPGDGYTF. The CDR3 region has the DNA TGCGCCAGCAGCCAGGGGGTTCCTGGGGATGGCTACACCTTC. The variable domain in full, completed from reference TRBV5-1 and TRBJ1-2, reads KAGVTQTPRYLIKTRGQQVTLSCSPISGHRSVSWYQQTPGQGLQFLFEYFSETQRNKGNFPGRFSGRQFSNSRSEMNVSTLELGDSALYLCASSQGVPGDGYTFGSGTRLTVV.

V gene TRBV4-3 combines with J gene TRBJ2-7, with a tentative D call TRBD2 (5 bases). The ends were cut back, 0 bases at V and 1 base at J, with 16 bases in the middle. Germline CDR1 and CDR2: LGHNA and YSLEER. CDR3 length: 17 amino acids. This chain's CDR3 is CASSQEVVTTGSYEQYF. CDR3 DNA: TGCGCCAGCAGCCAAGAAGTTGTGACTACTGGTTCCTACGAGCAGTACTTC.

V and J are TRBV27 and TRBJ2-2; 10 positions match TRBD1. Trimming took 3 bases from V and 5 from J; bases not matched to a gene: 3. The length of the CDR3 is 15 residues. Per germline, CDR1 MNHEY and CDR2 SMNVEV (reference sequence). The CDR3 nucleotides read TGTGCCAGCAGTTTGACAGGGGGCGCGACCGGGGAGCTGTTTTTT. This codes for CASSLTGGATGELFF.

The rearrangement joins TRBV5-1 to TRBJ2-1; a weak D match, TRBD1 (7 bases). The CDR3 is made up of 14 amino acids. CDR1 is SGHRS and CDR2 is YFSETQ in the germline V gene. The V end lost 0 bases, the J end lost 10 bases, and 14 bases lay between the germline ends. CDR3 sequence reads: CASSLGGAGGEQFF. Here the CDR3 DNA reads TGCGCCAGCAGCTTGGGTGGAGCAGGGGGGGAGCAGTTCTTC.

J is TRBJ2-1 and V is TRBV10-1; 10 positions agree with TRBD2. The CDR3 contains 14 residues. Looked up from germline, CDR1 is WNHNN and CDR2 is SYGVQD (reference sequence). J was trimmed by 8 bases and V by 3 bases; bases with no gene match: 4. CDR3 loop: CASSDLLAGYEQFF. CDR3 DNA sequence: TGCGCCAGCAGTGATCTACTAGCGGGGTATGAGCAGTTCTTC.

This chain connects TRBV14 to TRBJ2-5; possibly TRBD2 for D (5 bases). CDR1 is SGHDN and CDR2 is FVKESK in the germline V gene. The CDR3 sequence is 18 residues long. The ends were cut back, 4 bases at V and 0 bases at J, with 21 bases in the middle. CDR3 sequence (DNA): TGTGCCAGCAGCCCTCAGGTCGGTCTAACGGGGTACCAAGAGACCCAGTACTTC. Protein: CASSPQVGLTGYQETQYF.

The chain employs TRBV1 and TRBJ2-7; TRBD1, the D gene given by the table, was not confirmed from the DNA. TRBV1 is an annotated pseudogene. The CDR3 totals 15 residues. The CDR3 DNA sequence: TGCACCAGCAGCCAAGGACAGGGAAACGACTACGAGCAGTACTTC. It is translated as CTSSQGQGNDYEQYF.

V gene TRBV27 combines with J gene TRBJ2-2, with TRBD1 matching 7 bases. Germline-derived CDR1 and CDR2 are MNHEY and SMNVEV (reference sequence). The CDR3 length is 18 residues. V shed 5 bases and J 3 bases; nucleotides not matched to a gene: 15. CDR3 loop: CASSPGWPGTVDTGELFF. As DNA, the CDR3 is TGTGCCAGCAGTCCAGGGTGGCCCGGGACAGTAGACACCGGGGAGCTGTTTTTT.

CDR3 bases: TGCGCCAGCAGCCAGGTCGCAGGGGGCGAGAATGGCTACACCTTC. As protein: CASSQVAGGENGYTF. V is TRBV4-1 and J is TRBJ1-2, with 8 bases fitting TRBD1. The CDR3 is 15 amino acids. From germline, CDR1 is MGHRA and CDR2 YSYEKL. V lost 3 bases and J lost 6; bases outside the gene matches: 9.

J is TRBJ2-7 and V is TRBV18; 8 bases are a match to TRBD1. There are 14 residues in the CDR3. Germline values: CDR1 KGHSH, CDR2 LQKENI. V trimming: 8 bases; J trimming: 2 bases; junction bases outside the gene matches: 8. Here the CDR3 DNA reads TGTGCCAGCGCCCAGGGGGCGGTAACCTACGAGCAGTACTTC. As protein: CASAQGAVTYEQYF. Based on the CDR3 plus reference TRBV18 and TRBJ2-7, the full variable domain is NAGVMQNPRHLVRRRGQEARLRCSPMKGHSHVYWYRQLPEEGLKFMVYLQKENIIDESGMPKERFSAEFPKEGPSILRIQQVVRGDSAAYFCASAQGAVTYEQYFGPGTRLTVT.

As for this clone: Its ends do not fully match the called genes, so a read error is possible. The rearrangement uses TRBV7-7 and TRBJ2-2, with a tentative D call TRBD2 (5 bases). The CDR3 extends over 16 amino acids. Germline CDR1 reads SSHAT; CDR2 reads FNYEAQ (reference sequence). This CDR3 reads CASSLGLPGVTGELFF. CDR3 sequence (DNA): TGTGCTAGCAGCTTAGGACTTCCCGGGGTTACCGGGGAGCTGTTTTTT.

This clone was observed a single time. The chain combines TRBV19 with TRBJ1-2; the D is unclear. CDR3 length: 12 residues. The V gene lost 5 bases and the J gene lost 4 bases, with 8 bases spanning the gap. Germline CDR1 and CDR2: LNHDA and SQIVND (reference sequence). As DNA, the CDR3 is TGTGCCAGTAGTGGAACAGCCTATGGCTACACCTTC. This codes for CASSGTAYGYTF. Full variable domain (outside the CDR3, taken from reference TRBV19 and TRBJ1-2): DGGITQSPKYLFRKEGQNVTLSCEQNLNHDAMYWYRQDPGQGLRLIYYSQIVNDFQKGDIAEGYSVSREKKESFPLTVTSAQKNPTAFYLCASSGTAYGYTFGSGTRLTVV.

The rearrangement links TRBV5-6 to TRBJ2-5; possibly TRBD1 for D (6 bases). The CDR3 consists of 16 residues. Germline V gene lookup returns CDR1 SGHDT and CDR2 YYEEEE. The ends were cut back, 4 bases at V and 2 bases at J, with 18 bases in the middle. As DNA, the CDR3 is TGTGCCAGCAGCAGAGGACCGGGGACACCTCAAGAGACCCAGTACTTC. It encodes CASSRGPGTPQETQYF. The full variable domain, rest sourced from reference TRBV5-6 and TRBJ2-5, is DAGVTQSPTHLIKTRGQQVTLRCSPKSGHDTVSWYQQALGQGPQFIFQYYEEEERQRGNFPDRFSGHQFPNYSSELNVNALLLGDSALYLCASSRGPGTPQETQYFGPGTRLLVL.